Listed below are T cell receptor beta chains from one sample, sequenced in a study of T-cell memory formation after mild COVID-19. A single record per CDR3 protein comes from TCRdb applying MiXCR to the 5' RACE reads. The sample shows just under 350,000 distinct CDR3 sequences, 10% to 15% of them seen only once. The source material was PBMCs or a T cell subset sorted from them (not recorded which). The receptors shown here come from a man younger than 35 who had mild COVID-19 (a few samples of this study predate the infection). Cell type and time point are not known. The CDR3 runs from the conserved cysteine through the conserved F or W. A D gene is named only where the DNA matches it firmly. A row's size may be missing; if present it is once, few, many or a size class.

v_call: TRBV5-6
clone_size: few
j_call: TRBJ1-2
d_call: .
cdr3_aa: CASSPTVQIWGYTF
cdr3_nt: TGTGCCAGCAGCCCGACGGTCCAAATCTGGGGCTACACCTTC

v_call: TRBV5-4
clone_size: few
j_call: TRBJ2-1
d_call: TRBD2
cdr3_aa: CASSLDGGGPVGNEQFF
cdr3_nt: TGTGCCAGCAGCTTGGATGGCGGGGGGCCGGTCGGGAATGAGCAGTTCTTC

v_call: TRBV6-6
clone_size: few
j_call: TRBJ2-3
d_call: TRBD2
cdr3_aa: CASSYTSGGSSTDTQYF
cdr3_nt: TGTGCCAGCAGTTACACTAGCGGGGGCTCTAGCACAGATACGCAGTATTTT

v_call: TRBV4-1
clone_size: few
j_call: TRBJ2-1
d_call: .
cdr3_aa: CASSQDFLAHNEQFF
cdr3_nt: TGCGCCAGCAGCCAAGATTTCCTAGCTCACAATGAGCAGTTCTTC

v_call: TRBV7-2
clone_size: many
j_call: TRBJ1-2
d_call: TRBD1
cdr3_aa: CASNGQDYGYTF
cdr3_nt: TGTGCCAGCAACGGACAGGACTATGGCTACACCTTC

v_call: TRBV15
clone_size: few
j_call: TRBJ1-2
d_call: .
cdr3_aa: CATSRESFRGYTF
cdr3_nt: TGTGCCACCAGCAGAGAATCATTTCGGGGCTACACCTTC

v_call: TRBV24-1
clone_size: .
j_call: TRBJ2-3
d_call: TRBD1
cdr3_aa: CDTSKTGGRTDTQYF
cdr3_nt: TGTGACACCAGTAAAACAGGGGGGAGGACAGATACGCAGTATTTT

v_call: TRBV7-3
clone_size: few
j_call: TRBJ2-1
d_call: TRBD2
cdr3_aa: CASSFGGGSSYNEQFF
cdr3_nt: TGTGCCAGCAGCTTCGGCGGGGGTAGCTCCTACAATGAGCAGTTCTTC

v_call: TRBV4-3
clone_size: .
j_call: TRBJ1-4
d_call: .
cdr3_aa: CASSPDVGREKLFF
cdr3_nt: TGCGCCAGCAGCCCGGACGTGGGCCGAGAAAAACTGTTTTTT

v_call: TRBV5-1
clone_size: many
j_call: TRBJ1-1
d_call: .
cdr3_aa: CASSLGGRNTEAFF
cdr3_nt: TGCGCCAGCAGCTTGGGAGGGAGGAACACTGAAGCTTTCTTT

v_call: TRBV20-1
clone_size: .
j_call: TRBJ2-1
d_call: .
cdr3_aa: CSRPGGPDNEQFF
cdr3_nt: TGCAGTAGACCGGGGGGCCCCGACAATGAGCAGTTCTTC

v_call: TRBV27
clone_size: few
j_call: TRBJ1-4
d_call: .
cdr3_aa: CATRPGATNEKLFF
cdr3_nt: TGTGCCACCCGTCCGGGGGCAACTAATGAAAAACTGTTTTTT

v_call: TRBV25-1
clone_size: many
j_call: TRBJ2-3
d_call: .
cdr3_aa: CASSESPSGARTQYF
cdr3_nt: TGTGCCAGCAGTGAATCCCCTTCCGGGGCACGCACGCAGTATTTT

v_call: TRBV20-1
clone_size: many
j_call: TRBJ1-2
d_call: .
cdr3_aa: CSARDRTIPLANYGYTF
cdr3_nt: TGCAGTGCTAGAGATCGGACCATACCCCTTGCTAACTATGGCTACACCTTC

v_call: TRBV4-3
clone_size: .
j_call: TRBJ2-1
d_call: .
cdr3_aa: CASSRPGFNEQFF
cdr3_nt: TGCGCCAGCAGCCGCCCGGGTTTCAATGAGCAGTTCTTC

v_call: TRBV14
clone_size: few
j_call: TRBJ2-4
d_call: TRBD2
cdr3_aa: CASSLPGGDIQYF
cdr3_nt: TGTGCCAGCAGCCTGCCTGGGGGGGACATTCAGTACTTC

v_call: TRBV20-1
clone_size: .
j_call: TRBJ1-2
d_call: .
cdr3_aa: CSGGSPTYGYTF
cdr3_nt: TGCAGTGGTGGTTCTCCCACCTATGGCTACACCTTC

v_call: TRBV12-3/TRBV12-4
clone_size: few
j_call: TRBJ1-1
d_call: .
cdr3_aa: CASSLGPHPRTEAFF
cdr3_nt: TGTGCCAGCAGCCTAGGCCCACATCCAAGGACTGAAGCTTTCTTT

v_call: TRBV11-2
clone_size: .
j_call: TRBJ1-5
d_call: .
cdr3_aa: CASSLDRSGQPQHF
cdr3_nt: TGTGCCAGCAGTCTTGACAGATCAGGCCAGCCCCAGCATTTT

v_call: TRBV2
clone_size: .
j_call: TRBJ2-5
d_call: .
cdr3_aa: CASRLDSEETQYF
cdr3_nt: TGTGCCAGCAGGCTAGACAGTGAAGAGACCCAGTACTTC

v_call: TRBV28
clone_size: .
j_call: TRBJ2-1
d_call: TRBD2
cdr3_aa: CASSVTSGIYNEQFF
cdr3_nt: TGTGCCAGCAGCGTGACTAGCGGGATCTACAATGAGCAGTTCTTC

v_call: TRBV12-3/TRBV12-4
clone_size: .
j_call: TRBJ1-6
d_call: .
cdr3_aa: CASSSAYNSPLHF
cdr3_nt: TGTGCCAGCAGCTCTGCTTATAATTCACCCCTCCACTTT

v_call: TRBV5-1
clone_size: .
j_call: TRBJ1-1
d_call: TRBD1
cdr3_aa: CASSGTGGGGTEAFF
cdr3_nt: TGCGCCAGCAGCGGTACAGGGGGCGGGGGCACTGAAGCTTTCTTT

v_call: TRBV29-1
clone_size: few
j_call: TRBJ1-4
d_call: .
cdr3_aa: CSVDLGLGEKLFF
cdr3_nt: TGCAGCGTTGATCTGGGGCTGGGTGAAAAACTGTTTTTT

v_call: TRBV5-6
clone_size: .
j_call: TRBJ1-1
d_call: .
cdr3_aa: CASSLVGRERGNPEAFF
cdr3_nt: TGTGCCAGCAGCTTGGTCGGCAGGGAAAGGGGAAACCCTGAAGCTTTCTTT

v_call: TRBV12-3/TRBV12-4
clone_size: few
j_call: TRBJ1-4
d_call: .
cdr3_aa: CASSSRATNEKLFF
cdr3_nt: TGTGCCAGCAGTTCAAGAGCAACTAATGAAAAACTGTTTTTT

v_call: TRBV7-8
clone_size: .
j_call: TRBJ1-1
d_call: TRBD1
cdr3_aa: CASSLTSGGTGESVTEAFF
cdr3_nt: TGTGCCAGCAGCTTAACTTCTGGTGGGACAGGGGAATCGGTCACTGAAGCTTTCTTT

v_call: TRBV19
clone_size: .
j_call: TRBJ2-7
d_call: .
cdr3_aa: CASSPGPEDYEQYF
cdr3_nt: TGTGCCAGTAGTCCCGGCCCCGAGGACTACGAGCAGTACTTC

v_call: TRBV7-2
clone_size: few
j_call: TRBJ2-7
d_call: .
cdr3_aa: CASSYWSWGDGEQYF
cdr3_nt: TGTGCCAGCAGCTACTGGTCCTGGGGTGATGGGGAGCAGTACTTC

v_call: TRBV7-2
clone_size: many
j_call: TRBJ2-1
d_call: .
cdr3_aa: CASSLDTYNEQFF
cdr3_nt: TGTGCCAGCAGCCTTGACACCTACAATGAGCAGTTCTTC

v_call: TRBV5-1
clone_size: many
j_call: TRBJ2-1
d_call: TRBD2
cdr3_aa: CASRTAQGLRGGEFF
cdr3_nt: TGCGCCAGCAGAACGGCCCAGGGACTGCGCGGGGGGGAGTTCTTC

v_call: TRBV7-9
clone_size: few
j_call: TRBJ1-1
d_call: .
cdr3_aa: CASSSLGQMNTEAFF
cdr3_nt: TGTGCCAGCAGCTCTTTAGGACAGATGAACACTGAAGCTTTCTTT

v_call: TRBV7-9
clone_size: .
j_call: TRBJ2-6
d_call: .
cdr3_aa: CAQRDPGANVLTF
cdr3_nt: TGTGCCCAACGAGATCCTGGGGCCAACGTCCTGACTTTC

v_call: TRBV2
clone_size: .
j_call: TRBJ2-2
d_call: .
cdr3_aa: CASSDRGPQSGELFF
cdr3_nt: TGTGCCAGCAGTGACAGGGGCCCCCAGTCCGGGGAGCTGTTTTTT

v_call: TRBV5-1
clone_size: .
j_call: TRBJ2-3
d_call: TRBD1
cdr3_aa: CASSLAWTGASTDTQYF
cdr3_nt: TGCGCCAGCAGCTTGGCGTGGACAGGGGCTAGCACAGATACGCAGTATTTT

v_call: TRBV7-7
clone_size: .
j_call: TRBJ2-2
d_call: TRBD1
cdr3_aa: CASSPGTGIGELFF
cdr3_nt: TGTGCCAGCAGCCCCGGGACAGGGATCGGGGAGCTGTTTTTT

v_call: TRBV24-1
clone_size: few
j_call: TRBJ2-1
d_call: .
cdr3_aa: CATSDRTPSNEQFF
cdr3_nt: TGTGCCACCAGTGACAGGACTCCAAGCAATGAGCAGTTCTTC

v_call: TRBV6-5
clone_size: .
j_call: TRBJ2-1
d_call: .
cdr3_aa: CASSRNGINNEQFF
cdr3_nt: TGTGCCAGCAGTCGCAACGGGATAAACAATGAGCAGTTCTTC

v_call: TRBV7-6
clone_size: many
j_call: TRBJ1-5
d_call: .
cdr3_aa: CASSLWRQPQHF
cdr3_nt: TGTGCCAGCAGCTTATGGAGGCAGCCCCAGCATTTT

v_call: TRBV6-2/TRBV6-3
clone_size: few
j_call: TRBJ2-1
d_call: .
cdr3_aa: CASSYEDEQFF
cdr3_nt: TGTGCCAGCAGTTACGAGGATGAGCAGTTCTTC

v_call: TRBV5-1
clone_size: .
j_call: TRBJ2-5
d_call: TRBD1
cdr3_aa: CASSWPRGTGGAWGQETQYF
cdr3_nt: TGCGCCAGCAGCTGGCCAAGGGGGACAGGGGGCGCTTGGGGCCAAGAGACCCAGTACTTC

v_call: TRBV7-9
clone_size: .
j_call: TRBJ2-5
d_call: .
cdr3_aa: CASSLERGGLETQYF
cdr3_nt: TGTGCCAGCAGCTTGGAGAGGGGGGGGCTGGAGACCCAGTACTTC